Shown below are 13 T cell receptor beta chains from a single sample sequenced in a study of Ad26.COV2.S vaccination and SARS-CoV-2 variants. Treatment denoted: over 15 received Ad26.COV2.S at low or high dose, single or two shots; about 5 received placebo; per-sample allocation not given. Each sample was drawn 63 days after the first injection (of vaccine or placebo). Method: immunoSEQ multiplex PCR; TCRdb's copy keeps in-frame clones and lacks some. The sample consists of about 410,000 clones, 88% of them appearing once. The sample in question was peripheral blood, obtained in a trial of Ad26.COV2.S vaccine versus placebo. Receptors originate from a person aged 18-60 years who received the Ad26.COV2.S COVID-19 vaccine or a placebo.

V and J are TRBV5-1 and TRBJ1-2; TRBD1 matches 7 bases. The J segment lost 8 bases and the V segment lost 3 bases, leaving 4 bases of the junction unmatched. This CDR3 is built from 12 residues. Germline loops: CDR1 SGHRS, CDR2 YFSETQ. CDR3 protein: CASSSQGRGYTF. The DNA of the CDR3 is TGCGCCAGCAGCTCACAGGGGAGAGGCTACACCTTC.

The chain joins TRBV6-4 to TRBJ1-2, with D perhaps matching TRBD1 (6 bases). The CDR3 extends over 15 amino acids. V was shortened by 0 bases and J by 2 bases, with 10 bases between the two germline ends. Per germline, CDR1 MRHNA and CDR2 SNTAGT. In DNA, the CDR3 is TGTGCCAGCAGTGACTCAAGGACAGCCAACTATGGCTACACCTTC. Residues: CASSDSRTANYGYTF.

J is TRBJ2-1 and V is TRBV18, with TRBD2 as a possible D gene (6 bases). This CDR3 region has 15 residues. The germline V gene encodes CDR1 KGHSH and CDR2 LQKENI. V was shortened by 1 base and J by 7 bases, with 14 bases between the two germline ends. CDR3 nucleotides: TGTGCCAGCTCACCACAGGAGGGACCCTTTAATGAGCAGTTCTTC. Translation gives CASSPQEGPFNEQFF.

The rearrangement uses TRBV9 and TRBJ2-3; D remains ambiguous. The CDR3 sequence is 13 residues long. From germline, CDR1 is SGDLS and CDR2 YYNGEE. Trimming stripped 0 bases from V and 6 bases from J, with 8 bases between. CDR3 protein: CASSVGPMDTQYF. CDR3 sequence (DNA): TGTGCCAGCAGCGTAGGGCCTATGGATACGCAGTATTTT.

The chain links TRBV11-2 to TRBJ2-5; TRBD1 or TRBD2 may be the D gene (5 bases each). CDR1 SGHAT and CDR2 FQNNGV come from the germline V gene. V gave up 5 bases and J gave up 5 bases, with 24 bases separating them. The CDR3 loop spans 17 amino acids. CDR3 region: CASSASKTGRSGETQYF. As DNA, the CDR3 is TGTGCCAGCAGCGCCTCAAAGACGGGGCGGTCGGGGGAGACCCAGTACTTC.

J is TRBJ2-3 and V is TRBV3-1 (or the pseudogene TRBV3-2); the D call may be TRBD1 or TRBD2 (6 bases each). The V gene's germline CDR1 is LGHDT and CDR2 YNNKEL (reference sequence). The germline V and J ends were trimmed by 2 bases and 8 bases, with 14 bases remaining between them. This CDR3 spans 14 amino acids. The CDR3 DNA sequence: TGTGCCAGCAGCCAACAAGGGGGGTTGGGTACGCAGTATTTT. This translates into CASSQQGGLGTQYF.

V gene TRBV11-2 combines with J gene TRBJ2-5, with a possible D match to TRBD2 (6 bases). The ends were cut back, 0 bases at V and 3 bases at J, with 8 bases in the middle. Per germline, CDR1 SGHAT and CDR2 FQNNGV. The CDR3 is 14 residues long. The CDR3 region is CASSLEPGEETQYF. CDR3 in DNA: TGTGCCAGCAGCTTAGAACCGGGGGAAGAGACCCAGTACTTC.

This clone was seen a single time. The chain couples TRBV7-9 to TRBJ1-1; no reliable D call. The V gene's germline CDR1 is SEHNR and CDR2 FQNEAQ (reference sequence). CDR3 size: 16 residues. The V and J ends lost 1 base and 0 bases respectively, with 12 bases between them. The CDR3 reads CASSLGVVGMNTEAFF. Here the CDR3 DNA reads TGTGCCAGCAGCTTAGGTGTAGTGGGAATGAACACTGAAGCTTTCTTT.

The chain links TRBV14 to TRBJ1-1; D ambiguous. Germline V gene lookup returns CDR1 SGHDN and CDR2 FVKESK. The V and J ends lost 3 bases and 4 bases respectively, with 18 bases between them. The CDR3 spans 16 residues. The CDR3 DNA reads TGTGCCAGCAGCCACCCACCCAGGCAAGGCGGCACTGAAGCTTTCTTT. Protein: CASSHPPRQGGTEAFF. Full variable domain (rest looked up from reference TRBV14 and TRBJ1-1): EAGVTQFPSHSVIEKGQTVTLRCDPISGHDNLYWYRRVMGKEIKFLLHFVKESKQDESGMPNNRFLAERTGGTYSTLKVQPAELEDSGVYFCASSHPPRQGGTEAFFGQGTRLTVV.

Notes on this clone: One junction end disagrees with the germline gene, perhaps due to a read error. The gene calls are TRBV7-7 and TRBJ2-2; D gene unclear. Germline lookup yields CDR1 SSHAT and CDR2 FNYEAQ (reference sequence). The CDR3 has 14 amino acids. The chain's CDR3 is CASSLEPNTGELFF. The CDR3 coding sequence is TGTGCTAGCAGCTTAGAACCGAACACCGGGGAGCTGTTTTTT.

A single count supports this clone. The V gene is TRBV9, the J gene TRBJ2-4; the D gene is possibly TRBD2 (6 bases). The ends were cut back, 3 bases at V and 2 bases at J, with 12 bases in the middle. In germline, CDR1 is SGDLS, CDR2 YYNGEE. The CDR3 runs to 15 residues. CDR3 residues: CASSADGTSKNIQYF. The CDR3 DNA is TGTGCCAGCAGCGCCGACGGGACTTCCAAAAACATTCAGTACTTC.

The chain carries TRBV4-1 and TRBJ1-5, with 7 bases lining up with TRBD1. Germline CDR1 and CDR2: MGHRA and YSYEKL. J lost 4 bases, V lost 2 bases, and 8 bases had no gene match. The CDR3 is 16 amino acids. CDR3 loop: CASSQLPGQPNQPQHF. The CDR3 DNA reads TGCGCCAGCAGCCAACTTCCGGGACAGCCAAATCAGCCCCAGCATTTT.

The chain employs TRBV6-5 and TRBJ1-6, with unresolved D. V dropped 6 bases and J dropped 10 bases, with 10 bases sitting between them. Germline values: CDR1 MNHEY, CDR2 SVGAGI. This CDR3 is built from 12 residues. The CDR3 DNA is TGTGCCAGCAGATGGGGTGGATCACCCCTCCACTTT. Protein sequence: CASRWGGSPLHF.